The table lists the clone carrying this T cell receptor (beta chain) with many counts. Its antigen is not identified. The time point: pre-sensitization, week 0. Indicated treatment: therapeutic diphenylcyclopropenone sensitization with weekly scalp DPC. Suited to DPC and affected by alopecia, the donors ranged from 18 to 70 years old. In the source study's methods: A per-sample median of roughly 97,000 TCRs was observed, with a range of roughly 23,224 to 750,000. Each CDR3 protein gets one entry after TCRdb re-called the RACE reads with MiXCR. The V and J calls were not made by the authors but by TCRdb's processing. Here the sample spans approximately 370,000 distinct CDR3 sequences, around 5.5% being singletons. The sample belongs to a study of human T cells and chemical hapten exposure. General study results and limits: High-frequency TCRs, those above 1 in 1000, stayed the same after DPC sensitization.

The receptor was derived from a woman between 18 and 29 years old with alopecia areata. Some clones in this sample may be carry-over from other donors' samples. Here the sequenced sample was whole blood, taken in connection with sensitization to the hapten diphenylcyclopropenone (DPC).

The CDR3: CASSRGGPRTDTQYF. Written as DNA, the CDR3 is TGTGCCAGCAGTCGCGGGGGGCCCCGCACAGATACGCAGTATTTT. J is TRBJ2-3 and V is TRBV6-5; 8 nucleotides match TRBD2. CDR3 length equals 15 residues. From germline, CDR1 is MNHEY and CDR2 SVGAGI. With V trimmed by 5 bases and J by 1 base, 5 bases remained unmatched.